This T cell receptor (beta chain) stems from a study of T cell responses to AZD1222 COVID-19 vaccine. Study-wide points: The study reported that nearly half of spike-specific TCRs target unmutated variant regions. Following two doses of AZD1222, Spike-specific TCR breadth and depth rose.

CDR3 size: 13 residues. The germline gives CDR1 MNHEY, CDR2 SVGAGI. V lost 6 bases and J 4 bases, leaving 10 bases between the germline ends. Data came from immunoSEQ multiplex PCR; TCRdb stores just in-frame clones and leaves some out. The sample has 75,000 to 95,000 clones; about 88% are singletons. As to this clone: What it binds is not known.

This receptor was identified in an adult in good health. V and J are TRBV6-5 and TRBJ1-3; no clear D. The input for sequencing was peripheral blood, taken on day 0 of AZD1222 vaccination. CDR3 residues: CASRRASGNTIYF. CDR3 nucleotides: TGTGCCAGCAGGCGGGCGTCCGGAAACACCATATATTTT.